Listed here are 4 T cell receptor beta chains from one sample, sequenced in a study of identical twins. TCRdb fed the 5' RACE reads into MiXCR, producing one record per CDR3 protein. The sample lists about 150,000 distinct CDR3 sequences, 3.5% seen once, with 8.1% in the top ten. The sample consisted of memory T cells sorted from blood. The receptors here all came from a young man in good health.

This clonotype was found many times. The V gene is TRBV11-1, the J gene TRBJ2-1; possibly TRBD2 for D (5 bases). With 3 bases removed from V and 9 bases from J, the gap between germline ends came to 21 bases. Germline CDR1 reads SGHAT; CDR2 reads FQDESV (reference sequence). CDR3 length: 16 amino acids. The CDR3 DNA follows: TGTGCCAGCAGCTTGGGAGAAGCGCAGGTGGGAGCTGAGCAGTTCTTC. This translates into CASSLGEAQVGAEQFF.

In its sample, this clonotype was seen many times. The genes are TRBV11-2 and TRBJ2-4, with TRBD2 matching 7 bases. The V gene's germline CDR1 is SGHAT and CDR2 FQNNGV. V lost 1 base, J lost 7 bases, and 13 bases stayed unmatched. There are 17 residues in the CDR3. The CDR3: CASSLGRGGPPGNIQYF. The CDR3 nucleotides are TGTGCCAGCAGCTTAGGTCGGGGAGGGCCCCCAGGGAACATTCAGTACTTC.

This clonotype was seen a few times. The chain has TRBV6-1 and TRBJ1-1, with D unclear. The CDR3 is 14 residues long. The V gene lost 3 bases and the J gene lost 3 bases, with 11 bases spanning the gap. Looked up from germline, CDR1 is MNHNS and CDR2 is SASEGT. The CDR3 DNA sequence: TGTGCCAGCAGTGACGAAGGAAGGGACACTGAAGCTTTCTTT. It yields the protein CASSDEGRDTEAFF.

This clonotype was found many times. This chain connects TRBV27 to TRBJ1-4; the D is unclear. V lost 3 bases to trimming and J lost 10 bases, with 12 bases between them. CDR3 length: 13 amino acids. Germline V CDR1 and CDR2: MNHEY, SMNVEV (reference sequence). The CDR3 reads CASSFTSPVKLFF. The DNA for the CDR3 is TGTGCCAGCAGTTTCACCTCCCCGGTAAAACTGTTTTTT.